These 27 T cell receptor beta chains came from one sample sequenced in a study of blood T cell repertoires in COVID-19. Only in-frame clones appear in the TCRdb table, and some are missing; sequencing was by immunoSEQ multiplex PCR. The data contain 100,000 to 110,000 clones, around four fifths of them singletons. Sequencing was performed on peripheral blood. These receptors came from a man aged 45-65 years with active or convalescent COVID-19.

This chain connects TRBV12-5 to TRBJ2-5, with TRBD2 matching over 11 bases. The trim removed 6 bases at V and 3 bases at J, leaving 0 bases unmatched. The CDR3 length is 13 residues. Germline CDR1 reads LGHNT; CDR2 reads FRNRAP. The CDR3 DNA is TGTGCTAGTGGGGGACTAGCGGAAGAGACCCAGTACTTC. Residues: CASGGLAEETQYF.

The chain employs TRBV6-5 and TRBJ1-5; D might be TRBD1 (5 bases). This CDR3 spans 14 amino acids. V lost 0 bases, J lost 4 bases, and 7 bases lay in between. CDR1 and CDR2 from the germline V gene are MNHEY and SVGAGI. DNA for the CDR3: TGTGCCAGCAGTTACTCCGGGGGAAATCAGCCCCAGCATTTT. It specifies CASSYSGGNQPQHF.

The chain has TRBV3-1 (or the pseudogene TRBV3-2) and TRBJ2-5; 9 positions agree with TRBD2. V lost 5 bases to trimming and J lost 4 bases; unmatched junction nucleotides: 11. The CDR3 totals 16 residues. Germline loops: CDR1 LGHDT, CDR2 YNNKEL (reference sequence). As DNA, the CDR3 is TGTGCCAGCAGCGATCAACTGCGGGGGGGCCGAGAGACCCAGTACTTC. Amino acids: CASSDQLRGGRETQYF.

This chain connects TRBV10-1 to TRBJ2-1; tentatively, D is TRBD2 (6 bases). V lost 10 bases, J lost 7 bases, and 20 bases lay in between. Germline CDR1 reads WNHNN; CDR2 reads SYGVQD (reference sequence). The CDR3 runs to 14 residues. The CDR3 spells CATATDGSRNEQFF. The CDR3 nucleotides are TGCGCCACCGCGACTGACGGGAGTAGGAATGAGCAGTTCTTC.

This chain joins TRBV9 and TRBJ2-4, with D unclear. CDR3 length: 13 amino acids. Deletions cut 0 bases from V and 7 bases from J, with 8 bases between. From germline, CDR1 is SGDLS and CDR2 YYNGEE. The CDR3 loop is CASSVDYGNIQYF. The CDR3 bases are TGTGCCAGCAGCGTAGATTACGGGAACATTCAGTACTTC.

The rearrangement uses TRBV9 and TRBJ2-2; 7 positions match TRBD2. J gave up 6 bases and V 4 bases, and 6 bases lay outside the gene matches. Germline CDR1 and CDR2: SGDLS and YYNGEE. CDR3 size: 14 residues. The CDR3 bases are TGTGCCAGCAGCTCAAGGACTAGTGCCGGGGAGCTGTTTTTT. Translating gives CASSSRTSAGELFF.

This clone has only one observation. The chain carries TRBV7-9 and TRBJ2-7, with D perhaps matching TRBD1 (6 bases). V was clipped by 5 bases and J by 0 bases, with 11 bases between them. The CDR3 is made up of 14 amino acids. The germline CDR1 and CDR2 sequences are SEHNR and FQNEAQ (reference sequence). CDR3 nucleotides: TGTGCCAGCAGCCTCAGGACAGACTCCTACGAGCAGTACTTC. Its translation is CASSLRTDSYEQYF.

The chain employs TRBV19 and TRBJ2-3, with D unclear. The V end lost 7 bases, the J end lost 6 bases, and 17 bases lay between the germline ends. CDR3 size: 14 residues. Germline lookup yields CDR1 LNHDA and CDR2 SQIVND (reference sequence). CDR3 loop: CASKSTGVRDTQYF. The CDR3 DNA follows: TGTGCCAGTAAGAGTACTGGTGTCCGGGATACGCAGTATTTT.

V gene TRBV19 combines with J gene TRBJ2-3, with TRBD2 matching over 9 bases. The CDR3 is made up of 14 amino acids. CDR1 is LNHDA and CDR2 is SQIVND in the germline V gene (reference sequence). With 4 bases clipped from V and 4 bases from J, the junction kept 3 bases outside the gene matches. CDR3 protein: CASSTLAGADTQYF. CDR3 DNA: TGTGCCAGTAGTACCTTAGCGGGAGCAGATACGCAGTATTTT.

Here the CDR3 DNA reads TGTGCCAGCAGTGATCGGTCGGCGGGCGAGCAGTACTTC. Its protein product is CASSDRSAGEQYF. V gene TRBV2 combines with J gene TRBJ2-7, with D possibly being TRBD2 (5 bases). Germline loops: CDR1 SNHLY, CDR2 FYNNEI. Trimming removed 3 bases at V and 6 bases at J, with 12 bases between. CDR3 size: 13 residues. Based on the CDR3 plus reference TRBV2 and TRBJ2-7, the full variable domain is EPEVTQTPSHQVTQMGQEVILRCVPISNHLYFYWYRQILGQKVEFLVSFYNNEISEKSEIFDDQFSVERPDGSNFTLKIRSTKLEDSAMYFCASSDRSAGEQYFGPGTRLTVT.

The chain links TRBV28 to TRBJ2-1, with 9 bases fitting TRBD1. The CDR3 is 13 residues long. Germline V gene data show CDR1 as MDHEN and CDR2 as SYDVKM. J was trimmed by 9 bases and V by 6 bases; bases with no gene match: 6. The CDR3 protein is CASRGTGPLEQFF. In DNA form, the CDR3 reads TGTGCCAGCAGGGGGACAGGGCCTCTTGAGCAGTTCTTC.

This clone showed up just once. This chain connects TRBV27 to TRBJ1-2, with 8 bases matching TRBD1. This CDR3 is 16 amino acids long. V lost 1 base to trimming and J lost 8 bases; unmatched junction nucleotides: 12. Germline V CDR1 and CDR2: MNHEY, SMNVEV (reference sequence). The CDR3 bases are TGTGCCAGCAGTTTATATCCCGTTCAGGGGGCGGGGGGCTACACCTTC. Its protein product is CASSLYPVQGAGGYTF.

The gene calls are TRBV3-1 (or the pseudogene TRBV3-2) and TRBJ2-3; perhaps TRBD1 as D (6 bases). This CDR3 region has 13 residues. V shed 1 base and J shed 5 bases, with 7 bases lying between them. Germline CDR1 reads LGHDT; CDR2 reads YNNKEL (reference sequence). The CDR3 reads CASSQGGLDTQYF. The CDR3 nucleotides are TGTGCCAGCAGCCAAGGGGGGCTAGATACGCAGTATTTT.

This rearrangement joins TRBV5-1 to TRBJ2-1; 10 nucleotides align to TRBD2. In germline, CDR1 is SGHRS, CDR2 YFSETQ. V trimming: 2 bases; J trimming: 5 bases; junction bases outside the gene matches: 4. The CDR3 extends over 15 amino acids. In nucleotides, the CDR3 is TGCGCCAGCAGCTTCCGGACTAGCGGAAACAATGAGCAGTTCTTC. Its protein product is CASSFRTSGNNEQFF.

Only a few counts were recorded for this clone. The chain links TRBV9 to TRBJ2-5, with 8 positions matching TRBD1. Germline V gene data show CDR1 as SGDLS and CDR2 as YYNGEE. The CDR3 is made up of 16 amino acids. V was pared by 2 bases and J by 3 bases, with 9 bases of the junction left unmatched. CDR3 nucleotide sequence: TGTGCCAGCAGCGTTCGTCCCGGGACAGGTAAAGAGACCCAGTACTTC. Amino acids: CASSVRPGTGKETQYF. Full variable domain (remainder filled in from reference TRBV9 and TRBJ2-5): DSGVTQTPKHLITATGQRVTLRCSPRSGDLSVYWYQQSLDQGLQFLIQYYNGEERAKGNILERFSAQQFPDLHSELNLSSLELGDSALYFCASSVRPGTGKETQYFGPGTRLLVL.

This clone was detected a few times. The CDR3 loop reads CASSLSVRNYGYTF. The DNA for the CDR3 is TGTGCCAGCAGCTTATCGGTGAGGAACTATGGCTACACCTTC. The gene calls are TRBV7-9 and TRBJ1-2; no clear D. The germline gives CDR1 SEHNR, CDR2 FQNEAQ (reference sequence). The length of the CDR3 is 14 residues. Between the trimmed V and J ends, which lost 2 bases and 2 bases, there was a span of 9 bases.

The rearrangement uses TRBV6-5 and TRBJ1-1; 7 bases agree with TRBD1. Germline assignment: CDR1 MNHEY and CDR2 SVGAGI. V lost 8 bases to trimming and J lost 6 bases; unmatched junction nucleotides: 15. This CDR3 comprises 15 residues. CDR3 region: CASGSVRDRAAEAFF. Written as DNA, the CDR3 is TGTGCCAGCGGGTCCGTACGAGACAGGGCGGCTGAAGCTTTCTTT.

V usage is TRBV7-2 and J usage is TRBJ1-2; D call uncertain. Germline-derived CDR1 and CDR2 are SGHTA and FQGNSA. Between the trimmed V and J ends, which lost 4 bases and 4 bases, there was a span of 10 bases. The CDR3 is 13 residues long. In DNA, the CDR3 is TGTGCCAGCAGCTCACCACCGGTCTATGGCTACACCTTC. Translated, it gives CASSSPPVYGYTF.

This chain uses TRBV24-1 with TRBJ1-1; perhaps TRBD1 as D (6 bases). The CDR3 is 16 residues long. The V and J ends lost 3 bases and 7 bases respectively, with 20 bases between them. Germline V lookup: CDR1 KGHDR, CDR2 SFDVKD. The CDR3 loop reads CATSDPRRGGTGEAFF. For the CDR3, the DNA is TGTGCCACCAGTGATCCGAGGAGGGGGGGAACGGGTGAAGCTTTCTTT.

The chain uses TRBV2 and TRBJ1-4, with 9 positions matching TRBD1. CDR3 length: 15 residues. After removal of 6 bases from V and 0 bases from J, the junction contained 2 bases not matched to a gene. Germline V CDR1 and CDR2: SNHLY, FYNNEI. CDR3 sequence reads: CASRGQGTTNEKLFF. DNA of the CDR3: TGTGCCAGCAGAGGACAGGGGACAACTAATGAAAAACTGTTTTTT.

The chain combines TRBV7-9 with TRBJ1-2, with 9 bases lining up with TRBD1. CDR3 length equals 15 residues. Per the germline V gene, CDR1 is SEHNR and CDR2 is FQNEAQ (reference sequence). With V trimmed by 3 bases and J by 6 bases, 8 bases remained unmatched. CDR3: CASSFGDRVSHGYTF. In DNA, the CDR3 is TGTGCCAGCAGCTTCGGGGACAGGGTTTCTCATGGCTACACCTTC.

The chain uses TRBV19 and TRBJ1-1; 7 positions agree with TRBD1. Germline V gives CDR1 LNHDA, CDR2 SQIVND (reference sequence). The CDR3 totals 16 residues. The V gene end was trimmed by 4 bases and the J gene end by 1 base; junction bases not matched to a gene: 9. The CDR3 bases are TGTGCCAGTAGTACCCACGGACAGGCCCCGAACACTGAAGCTTTCTTT. It is translated as CASSTHGQAPNTEAFF.

This clone was observed a few times. The V call is TRBV6-6, the J call TRBJ2-1, with D possibly TRBD2 on 6 matching bases. V lost 8 bases to trimming and J lost 0 bases, with 17 bases between them. Germline V gene lookup returns CDR1 MNHNY and CDR2 SVGAGI (reference sequence). This CDR3 has 16 amino acids. CDR3 coding DNA: TGTGCCAGCTCCAGGTCGCGGGATAGCTCCTACAATGAGCAGTTCTTC. Translating gives CASSRSRDSSYNEQFF.

The chain recombines TRBV24-1 with TRBJ2-1; TRBD2 might be the D (5 bases). The CDR3 has 15 amino acids. Germline assignment: CDR1 KGHDR and CDR2 SFDVKD. V lost 3 bases to trimming and J lost 5 bases, with 13 bases between them. CDR3 nucleotide sequence: TGTGCCACCAGTGATGGTGGGAGAGGACACAATGAGCAGTTCTTC. Amino acids: CATSDGGRGHNEQFF.

The V call is TRBV12-3 or TRBV12-4, the J call TRBJ2-1, with D hard to call. The length of the CDR3 is 12 residues. V lost 4 bases and J 6 bases, leaving 7 bases between the germline ends. This chain's CDR3 is CASSSTTNEQFF. CDR3 DNA sequence: TGTGCCAGCAGTTCAACTACCAATGAGCAGTTCTTC.

V gene TRBV3-1 (or the pseudogene TRBV3-2) combines with J gene TRBJ2-6; tentative D call: TRBD2 (5 bases). CDR1 and CDR2 from the germline V gene are LGHDT and YNNKEL (reference sequence). This CDR3 is 15 amino acids long. Trimming shortened V by 7 bases and J by 0 bases, and 10 bases separated the two germline ends. Written as DNA, the CDR3 is TGTGCCAGCACCTACCGGGGCTCTGGGGCCAACGTCCTGACTTTC. As protein: CASTYRGSGANVLTF.

The rearrangement links TRBV7-9 to TRBJ1-3, with D possibly being TRBD1 (5 bases). This CDR3 comprises 13 residues. V was trimmed by 11 bases and J by 0 bases, leaving 11 bases between them. Germline values: CDR1 SEHNR, CDR2 FQNEAQ (reference sequence). The chain's CDR3 is CAGDSYSGNTIYF. CDR3 coding DNA: TGTGCCGGTGACAGTTACTCTGGAAACACCATATATTTT.